The 19 T cell receptor beta chains reported below all come from one sample, sequenced in a study of blood T cell repertoires in COVID-19. Generated by immunoSEQ multiplex PCR, the TCRdb table keeps only in-frame clones and is missing some. The sample comprises approximately 160,000 clones, around 80% of which are singletons, and less than 3.5% rests with the top ten. Sequenced input: peripheral blood. Every receptor here comes from a woman aged 55-75 years with acute or convalescent COVID-19.

The DNA of the CDR3 is TGTGCCAGCAGCTTAACTAGCGGCGGGTACCAAGAGACCCAGTACTTC. It yields the protein CASSLTSGGYQETQYF. The chain is built from TRBV7-2 and TRBJ2-5; TRBD2 matches 8 bases. Germline V gene data show CDR1 as SGHTA and CDR2 as FQGNSA. This CDR3 is built from 16 residues. V dropped 2 bases and J dropped 0; count of bases not matched to a gene: 5.

Here the CDR3 reads CASSLAQGSTGELFF. DNA for the CDR3: TGTGCCAGCAGCTTAGCGCAGGGGAGCACCGGGGAGCTGTTTTTT. J is TRBJ2-2 and V is TRBV7-9; perhaps TRBD1 as D (6 bases). Germline V lookup: CDR1 SEHNR, CDR2 FQNEAQ (reference sequence). This CDR3 region has 15 residues. V was pared by 0 bases and J by 4 bases, with 9 bases between.

The J gene is TRBJ1-1, the V gene TRBV6-2 or TRBV6-3; 8 bases map to TRBD1. V gave up 6 bases and J gave up 0 bases; unmatched junction bases: 9. Germline V gene data show CDR1 as MNHEY and CDR2 as SVGEGT. This CDR3 comprises 16 residues. DNA for the CDR3: TGTGCCAGCAGCCTCGGACAGGGCGTCATGAACACTGAAGCTTTCTTT. Protein: CASSLGQGVMNTEAFF.

V usage is TRBV6-2 or TRBV6-3 and J usage is TRBJ2-7, with TRBD1 matching 11 bases. CDR3 length equals 15 residues. Trimming at V came to 6 bases and at J to 0 bases, leaving 4 bases not matched to a gene. The germline V gene encodes CDR1 MNHEY and CDR2 SVGEGT. In DNA, the CDR3 is TGTGCCAGCAGCTTCGGACAGGGGGCCTCCTACGAGCAGTACTTC. Translated: CASSFGQGASYEQYF.

The chain carries TRBV18 and TRBJ1-6; the match to TRBD1 covers 8 bases. Germline V gene lookup returns CDR1 KGHSH and CDR2 LQKENI. This CDR3 has 15 amino acids. Trimming removed 6 bases from V and 3 bases from J; junction bases left unmatched: 4. In DNA form, the CDR3 reads TGTGCCAGCTCCCCGGACAGGGACTATAATTCACCCCTCCACTTT. Encoded protein: CASSPDRDYNSPLHF.

The V and J genes are TRBV7-2 and TRBJ2-1; D is perhaps TRBD1 (7 bases). The germline CDR1 and CDR2 sequences are SGHTA and FQGNSA. V gave up 1 base and J gave up 7 bases, with 17 bases separating them. The CDR3 extends over 16 amino acids. This chain's CDR3 is CASSLGSWRGQNEQFF. Written as DNA, the CDR3 is TGTGCCAGCAGCTTAGGGAGTTGGAGGGGGCAGAATGAGCAGTTCTTC.

This clone has more than one count but fewer than ten. The chain links TRBV9 to TRBJ2-2; possibly TRBD2 for D (6 bases). This CDR3 is 16 amino acids long. Germline lookup yields CDR1 SGDLS and CDR2 YYNGEE. Trimming removed 4 bases from V and 2 bases from J, with 15 bases in between. For the CDR3, the DNA is TGTGCCAGCAGCTCCCACGGCGGGATAAACACCGGGGAGCTGTTTTTT. Translated, it gives CASSSHGGINTGELFF. The whole variable domain, remainder taken from reference TRBV9 and TRBJ2-2, is DSGVTQTPKHLITATGQRVTLRCSPRSGDLSVYWYQQSLDQGLQFLIQYYNGEERAKGNILERFSAQQFPDLHSELNLSSLELGDSALYFCASSSHGGINTGELFFGEGSRLTVL.

The V call is TRBV5-1, the J call TRBJ2-7, with TRBD2 matching 9 bases. The CDR3 consists of 17 residues. Germline CDR1 is SGHRS and CDR2 is YFSETQ. V dropped 4 bases and J dropped 8; count of bases not matched to a gene: 19. The CDR3: CASSPGRAGGPVLKQYF. The CDR3 DNA sequence: TGCGCCAGCAGCCCCGGGCGAGCGGGGGGACCTGTCCTGAAGCAGTACTTC.

V usage is TRBV3-1 (or the pseudogene TRBV3-2) and J usage is TRBJ2-7, with TRBD2 as a possible D gene (6 bases). V was cut by 4 bases and J by 0 bases, with 13 bases left in between. Germline lookup yields CDR1 LGHDT and CDR2 YNNKEL (reference sequence). This CDR3 contains 15 residues. CDR3 nucleotides: TGTGCCAGCAGCCTTTATCGGAGGGGCTCCTACGAGCAGTACTTC. Residues: CASSLYRRGSYEQYF.

The V gene is TRBV9, the J gene TRBJ1-6; D gene unclear. This CDR3 has 16 residues. Germline CDR1 is SGDLS and CDR2 is YYNGEE. The V end lost 4 bases, the J end lost 1 base, and 12 bases lay between the germline ends. Here the CDR3 reads CASSSRYLSYNSPLHF. CDR3 sequence (DNA): TGTGCCAGCAGCTCCCGGTATTTATCCTATAATTCACCCCTCCACTTT. Using reference TRBV9 and TRBJ1-6 for the parts outside the CDR3, the full variable domain is DSGVTQTPKHLITATGQRVTLRCSPRSGDLSVYWYQQSLDQGLQFLIQYYNGEERAKGNILERFSAQQFPDLHSELNLSSLELGDSALYFCASSSRYLSYNSPLHFGNGTRLTVT.

The chain joins TRBV7-9 to TRBJ2-1; 9 nucleotides align to TRBD2. CDR1 is SEHNR, CDR2 FQNEAQ, per germline (reference sequence). Unmatched junction bases numbered 12, after V lost 5 bases and J lost 7 bases. The CDR3 loop spans 16 amino acids. The CDR3 nucleotides are TGTGCCAGCAGCCTACGGGGCGGGGGGGCCCCAAATGAGCAGTTCTTC. This gives the protein CASSLRGGGAPNEQFF. Combining the CDR3 with reference TRBV7-9 and TRBJ2-1 gives the whole variable domain DTGVSQNPRHKITKRGQNVTFRCDPISEHNRLYWYRQTLGQGPEFLTYFQNEAQLEKSRLLSDRFSAERPKGSFSTLEIQRTEQGDSAMYLCASSLRGGGAPNEQFFGPGTRLTVL.

Note on this clone: The junction and the germline gene differ at one end; a read error may be behind it. The gene calls are TRBV11-3 and TRBJ2-2, with TRBD2 matching over 8 bases. The germline V gene encodes CDR1 SGHNT and CDR2 YENEEA. This CDR3 is built from 17 residues. CDR3 amino acids: CASSFFPGGARGGELFF. The CDR3, as DNA: TGCGCCAGCAGCTTCTTCCCCGGGGGGGCCCGGGGGGGGGAGCTGTTTTTT.

The chain couples TRBV19 to TRBJ2-3, with 14 bases fitting TRBD2. There are 18 residues in the CDR3. The trim removed 1 base at V and 1 base at J, leaving 4 bases unmatched. CDR1 is LNHDA, CDR2 SQIVND, per germline (reference sequence). The CDR3 region has the DNA TGTGCCAGTAGTATAGGACTAGCGGGGGGGCTCCGCACAGATACGCAGTATTTT. This translates into CASSIGLAGGLRTDTQYF.

The rearrangement joins TRBV14 to TRBJ2-3, with TRBD2 as a possible D gene (5 bases). The CDR3 length is 13 residues. The germline CDR1 and CDR2 sequences are SGHDN and FVKESK. V lost 0 bases and J 8 bases, leaving 9 bases between the germline ends. The CDR3 protein is CASSQDLGLTQYF. CDR3 nucleotides: TGTGCCAGCAGCCAAGATCTTGGACTTACGCAGTATTTT.

This clone was seen just once. Other DNA sequences from this sample encode an identical CDR3 as well. The chain links TRBV6-5 to TRBJ1-4; D is unclear. This CDR3 contains 15 residues. In germline, CDR1 is MNHEY, CDR2 SVGAGI. Trimming took 0 bases from V and 0 from J, leaving 5 bases between them. In DNA form, the CDR3 reads TGTGCCAGCAGTTACTCGTCGGCAACTAATGAAAAACTGTTTTTT. Its translation is CASSYSSATNEKLFF.

This chain links TRBV5-6 with TRBJ1-6; D remains unclear. CDR1 is SGHDT, CDR2 YYEEEE, per germline. V was trimmed by 0 bases and J by 7 bases, leaving 14 bases between them. The CDR3 is made up of 16 amino acids. The CDR3 DNA is TGTGCCAGCAGCTTGGGGGCGAGCCCGGGAAATTCACCCCTCCACTTT. The encoded protein is CASSLGASPGNSPLHF. Full variable domain (remainder filled in from reference TRBV5-6 and TRBJ1-6): DAGVTQSPTHLIKTRGQQVTLRCSPKSGHDTVSWYQQALGQGPQFIFQYYEEEERQRGNFPDRFSGHQFPNYSSELNVNALLLGDSALYLCASSLGASPGNSPLHFGNGTRLTVT.

The V call is TRBV7-8, the J call TRBJ1-4; D remains ambiguous. Germline CDR1 and CDR2: SGHVS and FQNEAQ. The CDR3 is made up of 15 amino acids. V was trimmed by 5 bases and J by 3 bases, leaving 13 bases between them. Here the CDR3 DNA reads TGTGCCAGCAGCCTCCGCGGGCTGGCTAATGAAAAACTGTTTTTT. Encoded protein: CASSLRGLANEKLFF. Full variable domain (missing parts from reference TRBV7-8 and TRBJ1-4): GAGVSQSPRYKVAKRGQDVALRCDPISGHVSLFWYQQALGQGPEFLTYFQNEAQLDKSGLPSDRFFAERPEGSVSTLKIQRTQQEDSAVYLCASSLRGLANEKLFFGSGTQLSVL.

This CDR3 is CASMKDNSYNSPLHF. As DNA, the CDR3 is TGTGCCAGCATGAAGGACAACTCCTATAATTCACCCCTCCACTTT. J is TRBJ1-6 and V is TRBV2; possible D gene TRBD1, 5 bases. This CDR3 has 15 amino acids. Between the trimmed V and J ends, which lost 7 bases and 0 bases, there was a span of 10 bases. Germline values: CDR1 SNHLY, CDR2 FYNNEI.

CDR3 coding DNA: TGCGCCAGCAGCTTTGGGGGCGGTAATGAAAAACTGTTTTTT. As protein: CASSFGGGNEKLFF. The rearrangement uses TRBV5-1 and TRBJ1-4; the D gene is possibly TRBD1 (6 bases). CDR3 length: 14 amino acids. CDR1 and CDR2 from the germline V gene are SGHRS and YFSETQ. Trimming pared 2 bases from V and 4 bases from J, leaving 9 bases between.